This entry is about one TCR beta chain. Its antigen is not yet known. Qualities for individual bases were not recorded, and no much larger clone is one base off. There are 14 amino acids in the CDR3, from cysteine to phenylalanine inclusive. Just the 42-base CDR3 DNA is kept, in frame starting at base 1. CDR1 and CDR2, looked up from the germline V gene (reference sequence), are MNHNY and SVGAGI. The germline ends are 20 bases apart after V is trimmed by 11 bases and J by 4 bases. These data are taken from a study of blood T cells in healthy people across ages (dated by TCRdb to 2014 to 2015). Describing the broader study: In model experiments, roughly one uniquely barcoded TCR beta cDNA molecule per two T cells was captured by template switching. To track age-related changes in TCR beta repertoire diversity, the study relied on deep sequencing normalized with unique cDNA molecular identifiers. To avoid experimental bias, donors of different ages were randomly spread across the sequencing lanes. Donors were grouped into four age groups: young (average roughly 17 years), middle-aged (39), aged (about 59) and long-lived (about 82). Using the same blood draw, the study looked at two additional independent replicas of 1 million unique cDNA reads for two donors, one aged 18 to 30 and the other aged 80 or older. General findings and caveats noted by the study authors: Compared with the aged group, the long-lived group had more naive CD4+ T cells, fewer expanded clones and increased TCR diversity, suggesting age selection. Donor CMV infection status was unknown, potentially confounding age-related changes in expanded clonotypes. Observed TCR beta diversity per million T cells fell roughly linearly with age, and a significant reduction was already apparent by age around 40. Because profiling used bulk unsorted PBMCs, naive and antigen-experienced compartments could not be compared conclusively. Estimates of total diversity based on one million sequenced T cells were regarded as lower bounds and as underestimates. A strong correlation was found between observed TCR beta diversity and the percentage of naive T cells measured by flow cytometry.

Preparation of the library involved 5' RACE. A second PCR of roughly 7 to 12 cycles was run with a J-beta primer mix and a sample-barcoded 5' primer. A unique molecular identifier was introduced onto each TCR beta cDNA molecule by a template-switch 5' adaptor carrying 12 random nucleotides. At least 3 million CDR3-containing paired-end reads were obtained from each sample. The Mint cDNA synthesis kit, primed by a TRBC-specific oligonucleotide, was used to synthesize first-strand cDNA from all RNA. Following uracil-DNA glycosylase treatment, all cDNA underwent a first 18-cycle PCR with the universal primers M1SS and BC2_uni_R. The study's processing was this. For normalization, 1 million high-quality reads were randomly selected from each sample, with every read carrying a distinct molecular identifier. Instead of being binned into consensus sequences, reads with shared molecular identifiers were discarded. MiTCR, set to a Q25 quality threshold and the strictest error-elimination algorithm, was used for CDR3 identification, clonotype clustering and error correction. Lower-bound total TCR beta diversity was estimated with a nonparametric unseen species model using Euler transformation. TCRdb cleaned the public reads at Q25 with fastp, built clones with MiXCR and kept in-frame beta chains. Records with the same CDR3 protein are collapsed into one entry carrying the most frequent genes and DNA. TCRdb, rather than the study authors, made the V and J calls. Present in this sample are 1.8 million or so distinct CDR3 sequences, around 40% of which were seen just once. The ten largest account for around 23% of the sample.

The donors were 40 or so Caucasian individuals from Russia, aged about 6 to 95 years, who were systemically healthy. Each donor gave about 10 milliliters of peripheral blood, drawn into EDTA-treated Vacutainer tubes. Ficoll-Paque density-gradient centrifugation was used to isolate PBMCs, with at least 6 million per sample. Total RNA, at least 5 micrograms per sample, was extracted from PBMCs with Trizol reagent. For every donor, an aliquot of PBMCs went through flow cytometry to measure the percentages of naive CD45RAhigh/CD27high T cells. What was sequenced was blood. This sequence uses TRBV6-6 and TRBJ1-2, with TRBD1 perhaps the D gene, on 6 matching bases. The sequence came from a human donor in good health. The encoded CDR3 is CAARTAHSTYGYTF. DNA sequence: TGTGCCGCCAGGACAGCACATAGTACCTATGGCTACACCTTC.